This TCR beta chain was recorded in a study of cytomegalovirus exposure and HLA in healthy donors. Unrecorded immune exposures were likely, despite nominal health at sampling. Regarding the study as a whole: The CMV antigen specificity of a few CMV-associated chains was confirmed through in vitro analysis.

Both 60 Vbeta primers and 13 Jbeta primers went into the PCR. Clones were read by immunoSEQ multiplex PCR, and TCRdb kept only the in-frame ones, dropping some. Of about 98,000 clones in the sample, around 67% were seen once. This clone was observed once. Its antigen is not known. The sample was PBMCs. The sequence was collected from a male donor in good health and CMV-seronegative.

The CDR3 DNA follows: TGCGCCAGCAGCTTAACCCCAGGGGTAAAAGAGACCCAGTACTTC. As protein: CASSLTPGVKETQYF. V and J are TRBV5-1 and TRBJ2-5, with D maybe TRBD1 (6 bases). V dropped 2 bases and J dropped 3 bases, with 14 bases sitting between them. The length of the CDR3 is 15 residues. CDR1 and CDR2 from the germline V gene are SGHRS and YFSETQ.